This T cell receptor (delta chain) was recorded in a study of gammadelta T cells in human blood. In germline, CDR1 is TSWWSYY, CDR2 QGS. CDR3 size: 15 residues. Whole-study findings and limits: Right after birth, innate γδ T cells reportedly expanded polyclonally after microbial exposure.

This clone has just a few counts. Its antigen remains unidentified. The junction does not match germline at one end; this may be a read error. This sample also contains other DNA sequences that code for the same CDR3. TCRdb reanalyzed the RT-PCR reads using CATT. This table has 1,200 or so delta-chain clones, roughly 9.9% appearing once. The sequence came from a human donor. The sample taken for sequencing was non-Vgamma9Vdelta2 gamma-delta T cells from infant blood. V gene TRDV1 combines with J gene TRDJ1; D gene unclear. The CDR3 region has the DNA TGTGCTCTTGGAGAACCCCTCACTAACACCGATAAACTCATCTTT. Amino acid sequence: CALGEPLTNTDKLIF.